The entry below describes one TCR beta chain. The antigen is not known. These data are taken from a study of cytomegalovirus exposure and HLA in healthy donors. General observations from the study: That first-cohort TCR clusters tended to co-occur in the 100 to 150 validation repertoires was found in a later analysis. A classifier reportedly called cytomegalovirus status with high sensitivity and specificity. The study recorded 164 TCR beta chains that were cytomegalovirus-associated.

The CDR3 is made up of 14 amino acids. V lost 2 bases, J lost 4 bases, and 11 bases lay in between. The germline V gene has CDR1 MNHEY and CDR2 SMNVEV (reference sequence). Only in-frame clones appear in the TCRdb table, and some are missing; sequencing was by immunoSEQ multiplex PCR. This sample has some 120,000 clones, with 70% to 90% found just once. This sequence joins TRBV27 and TRBJ1-1, with D maybe TRBD1 (5 bases). The sample consisted of PBMCs. This clonotype was obtained from a young woman in good health and CMV-seronegative. DNA of the CDR3: TGTGCCAGCAGTTTACTAGGGGTAGGCACTGAAGCTTTCTTT. This codes for CASSLLGVGTEAFF.